The rows below give T cell receptor beta chains drawn from one sample of a study of T-cell memory formation after mild COVID-19. Via MiXCR, TCRdb re-called the 5' RACE reads, giving one row per CDR3 protein. In the table there are 100,000 to 130,000 distinct CDR3 sequences, 13% to 15% of which are singletons. Sequenced sample: PBMCs or a T cell subset sorted from them (not recorded which). Receptors were obtained from a man between 18 and 29 years old who had mild COVID-19 (a few samples of this study predate the infection). Cell type and time point are not known. Both conserved end residues are part of each CDR3. The D gene is left open where the match is weak. Some rows have no size entry. The others give once, few or many, or a class for an expanded clone.

15,TRBJ1-5,TRBV27,many,TRBD1,TGTGCCAGCAGTTTATCAGGGACAGGGATTCAGCCCCAGCATTTT,CASSLSGTGIQPQHF
16,TRBJ2-1,TRBV4-1,many,TRBD2,TGCGCCAGCAGCCAAGTCCCTAGCGGGGGGGCCAATGAGCAGTTCTTC,CASSQVPSGGANEQFF
10,TRBJ1-1,TRBV12-3/TRBV12-4,many,-,TGTGCCAGCAGGGGGTGGGTCGCTTTCTTT,CASRGWVAFF
16,TRBJ1-1,TRBV4-2,-,TRBD1,TGTGCCAGCAGCCCTCTAACTGGACAGGGTTACACTGAAGCTTTCTTT,CASSPLTGQGYTEAFF
16,TRBJ2-1,TRBV27,-,-,TGTGCCAGCAGTTTATTACCGGGCTTAACGGGCCTAGAGCAGTTCTTC,CASSLLPGLTGLEQFF
14,TRBJ2-3,TRBV4-1,many,-,TGCGCCAGCAGCCAAGTGGGCAGAACAGATACGCAGTATTTT,CASSQVGRTDTQYF
14,TRBJ2-5,TRBV6-6,-,TRBD1,TGTGCCAGCAGTTACTCGACAGGGGACGAGACCCAGTACTTC,CASSYSTGDETQYF
21,TRBJ2-1,TRBV7-9,-,TRBD1,TGTGCCAGCAGCTATAACCCCGGGACAGGGCCCCTAACTGGAGTGTACAATGAGCAGTTCTTC,CASSYNPGTGPLTGVYNEQFF
14,TRBJ2-1,TRBV7-3,-,TRBD1,TGTGCCAGCAGCTTAAACCAGGGGGATCGTGAGCAGTTCTTC,CASSLNQGDREQFF
15,TRBJ1-1,TRBV20-1,-,-,TGCAGTGCTAAACGTTTGACAGGTATGAACACTGAAGCTTTCTTT,CSAKRLTGMNTEAFF
12,TRBJ2-2,TRBV6-6,few,-,TGTGCCAGTGGCTTTGGGGACGGGGAGCTGTTTTTT,CASGFGDGELFF
14,TRBJ2-7,TRBV4-1,few,-,TGCGCCAGCAGCCAGCGTCTAACGGGCTACGAGCAGTACTTC,CASSQRLTGYEQYF
15,TRBJ1-5,TRBV6-2/TRBV6-3,few,TRBD1,TGTGCCAGCAGTTACTCGGGACAGAGGTTGGGGCCCCAGCATTTT,CASSYSGQRLGPQHF
16,TRBJ2-5,TRBV5-6,few,-,TGTGCCAGCAGCTTGGGCGGACAGCTGATGGAGGAGACCCAGTACTTC,CASSLGGQLMEETQYF
16,TRBJ2-5,TRBV12-3/TRBV12-4,-,-,TGTGCCAGCAGTTCACTCGACCCCGGGATTCAAGAGACCCAGTACTTC,CASSSLDPGIQETQYF
14,TRBJ2-2,TRBV29-1,-,-,TGCAGCGCCTCGGGGGCCACGAACACCGGGGAGCTGTTTTTT,CSASGATNTGELFF
13,TRBJ2-7,TRBV6-5,-,-,TGTGCCAGCAGTTACCGTGGGTTCTACGAGCAGTACTTC,CASSYRGFYEQYF
15,TRBJ2-3,TRBV11-2,many,-,TGTGCCAGCAGCTTATGGGGTCAGGGCACAGATACGCAGTATTTT,CASSLWGQGTDTQYF
15,TRBJ2-5,TRBV5-1,-,TRBD1,TGCGCCAGCAGAAAAGGACAGGGCGGGTTAGAGACCCAGTACTTC,CASRKGQGGLETQYF
15,TRBJ2-5,TRBV20-1,-,TRBD2,TGCAGCGCCATTCGGCTAGCGGGGCTTACGGAGACCCAGTACTTC,CSAIRLAGLTETQYF
14,TRBJ2-3,TRBV2,-,-,TGTGCCAGCACCACGAGGGGGAATCTGGATACGCAGTATTTT,CASTTRGNLDTQYF
15,TRBJ2-5,TRBV5-1,-,TRBD1,TGCGCCAGCAGCTTGGCGCACAGGGGCCAAGAGACCCAGTACTTC,CASSLAHRGQETQYF